The 21 T cell receptor beta chains reported below all come from one sample, sequenced in a study of Ad26.COV2.S vaccination and SARS-CoV-2 variants. Indicated treatment: around 19 received Ad26.COV2.S at low or high dose, single or two shots; 5 received placebo; per-sample allocation not given. Collection of samples fell on day 63 after the first vaccine or placebo injection. Here immunoSEQ multiplex PCR was the method, and the copy in TCRdb shows in-frame clones only, minus some. The data contain fewer than 900,000 clones, around 89% of them seen just once; the ten biggest clones take up nearly 1.5%. Here the sequenced sample was peripheral blood, taken in a trial of Ad26.COV2.S vaccine versus placebo. The receptors originated from a person between 18 and 59 years old who received the Ad26.COV2.S COVID-19 vaccine or a placebo.

The chain joins TRBV11-2 to TRBJ1-1; no clear D gene. This CDR3 has 12 amino acids. Germline-derived CDR1 and CDR2 are SGHAT and FQNNGV. V dropped 5 bases and J dropped 8 bases, with 12 bases sitting between them. The CDR3 DNA sequence: TGTGCCAGCAGCCGCCGGGAGGCCGAAGCTTTCTTT. It is translated as CASSRREAEAFF.

On this clone itself: The sample has other DNA sequences that encode this CDR3 too. The genes are TRBV4-3 and TRBJ2-1; D gene uncertain. Germline lookup yields CDR1 LGHNA and CDR2 YSLEER. The CDR3 sequence is 11 residues long. V dropped 1 base and J dropped 6 bases, with 1 base sitting between them. The CDR3 DNA reads as TGCGCCAGCAGCCAAGGCAATGAGCAGTTCTTC. This gives the protein CASSQGNEQFF.

This clone was observed once. The chain links TRBV5-4 to TRBJ1-2; D is ambiguous. The germline V gene has CDR1 SGHNT and CDR2 YYREEE (reference sequence). Trimming took off 9 bases at V and 5 bases at J, with 17 bases between the two ends. CDR3 length equals 13 residues. The CDR3 DNA reads TGTGCCACCAACGAACCCCGATCATATGGCTACACCTTC. It encodes CATNEPRSYGYTF.

CDR3 protein: CASSLREASNQPQHF. The DNA of the CDR3 is TGTGCCAGCAGCTTGAGGGAGGCGAGCAATCAGCCCCAGCATTTT. The chain recombines TRBV5-6 with TRBJ1-5, with D uncertain. The CDR3 totals 15 residues. CDR1 is SGHDT, CDR2 YYEEEE, per germline. V was pared by 1 base and J by 1 base, with 9 bases between. Supplemented by reference TRBV5-6 and TRBJ1-5, the full variable domain reads DAGVTQSPTHLIKTRGQQVTLRCSPKSGHDTVSWYQQALGQGPQFIFQYYEEEERQRGNFPDRFSGHQFPNYSSELNVNALLLGDSALYLCASSLREASNQPQHFGDGTRLSIL.

The CDR3 nucleotides are TGTGCCTGGACCGCCGAGAGTGAGCAGTTCTTC. Translation: CAWTAESEQFF. This chain links TRBV30 with TRBJ2-1; D gene unclear. CDR3 length: 11 amino acids. Germline V CDR1 and CDR2: GTSNPN, SVGIG (reference sequence). V was shortened by 4 bases and J by 9 bases, with 10 bases between the two germline ends.

The chain couples TRBV5-4 to TRBJ2-5; TRBD2 is a possible D gene (6 bases). Germline V lookup: CDR1 SGHNT, CDR2 YYREEE (reference sequence). The CDR3 is 15 residues long. The V and J ends lost 4 bases and 4 bases respectively, with 17 bases between them. This chain's CDR3 is CASSVPGLGGETQYF. The CDR3 coding sequence is TGTGCCAGCAGCGTACCGGGACTGGGGGGAGAGACCCAGTACTTC.

The rearrangement links TRBV19 to TRBJ2-2; D tentatively fits TRBD1 or TRBD2 (5 bases each). The germline V and J ends were trimmed by 3 bases and 3 bases, with 14 bases remaining between them. The CDR3 length is 16 residues. Germline loops: CDR1 LNHDA, CDR2 SQIVND (reference sequence). The CDR3 here is CASSIESGSYTGELFF. The CDR3 DNA sequence: TGTGCCAGTAGTATTGAGTCAGGGAGTTACACCGGGGAGCTGTTTTTT.

This clone was seen more than once but under ten times. V and J are TRBV2 and TRBJ2-5; D unresolved. There are 12 residues in the CDR3. Germline V gives CDR1 SNHLY, CDR2 FYNNEI. V gave up 3 bases and J gave up 3 bases, with 5 bases separating them. The CDR3 DNA reads as TGTGCCAGCAGTGACCCCAAAGAGACCCAGTACTTC. Its protein is CASSDPKETQYF. The full variable domain, its missing parts supplied by reference TRBV2 and TRBJ2-5, is EPEVTQTPSHQVTQMGQEVILRCVPISNHLYFYWYRQILGQKVEFLVSFYNNEISEKSEIFDDQFSVERPDGSNFTLKIRSTKLEDSAMYFCASSDPKETQYFGPGTRLLVL.

The rearrangement links TRBV11-2 to TRBJ2-1, with TRBD2 matching over 7 bases. The germline gives CDR1 SGHAT, CDR2 FQNNGV. The J segment lost 8 bases and the V segment lost 2 bases, leaving 9 bases of the junction unmatched. This CDR3 has 15 residues. CDR3 loop: CASSLLAGVHDEQFF. CDR3 DNA: TGTGCCAGCAGCTTATTGGCGGGAGTACACGATGAGCAGTTCTTC.

This clone was recorded once. The chain links TRBV19 to TRBJ2-1, with 9 bases matching TRBD1. The CDR3 is made up of 14 amino acids. The germline V gene has CDR1 LNHDA and CDR2 SQIVND (reference sequence). Trimming removed 6 bases from V and 7 bases from J; junction bases left unmatched: 7. The DNA for the CDR3 is TGTGCCAGTAGCCGGGACAGGGTGAGGAATGAGCAGTTCTTC. Translation gives CASSRDRVRNEQFF.

The V gene is TRBV7-2, the J gene TRBJ1-6; D ambiguous. This CDR3 contains 16 residues. CDR1 SGHTA and CDR2 FQGNSA come from the germline V gene. V lost 2 bases and J 0 bases, leaving 8 bases between the germline ends. For the CDR3, the DNA is TGTGCCAGCAGCTTACTTGAGAGCTCCTATAATTCACCCCTCCACTTT. Amino acid sequence: CASSLLESSYNSPLHF.

The chain couples TRBV11-2 to TRBJ2-7, with 8 bases that match TRBD2. The CDR3 length is 15 residues. CDR1 is SGHAT and CDR2 is FQNNGV in the germline V gene. V lost 3 bases and J lost 3; bases outside the gene matches: 7. CDR3 amino acids: CASSFRLAGFYEQYF. The CDR3 nucleotides are TGTGCCAGCAGCTTTAGATTAGCGGGGTTCTACGAGCAGTACTTC.

This clone was picked up a small number of times. The rearrangement links TRBV6-5 to TRBJ2-7; D call uncertain. The CDR3 loop spans 15 amino acids. V was clipped by 0 bases and J by 4 bases, with 13 bases between them. CDR1 is MNHEY, CDR2 SVGAGI, per germline. The CDR3 protein is CASSYSGSFVYEQYF. The CDR3 nucleotides read TGTGCCAGCAGTTACTCGGGCTCCTTTGTGTACGAGCAGTACTTC.

In its sample, this clone was seen once. V is TRBV10-3 and J is TRBJ2-3; TRBD2 might be the D (5 bases). Trimming removed 3 bases at V and 1 base at J, with 14 bases between. The CDR3 is 16 residues long. The germline gives CDR1 ENHRY, CDR2 SYGVKD. CDR3 residues: CAISEGGHGGTDTQYF. As DNA, the CDR3 is TGTGCCATCAGTGAAGGAGGCCACGGGGGCACAGATACGCAGTATTTT.

The chain joins TRBV10-3 to TRBJ1-2, with TRBD1 matching 7 bases. With V trimmed by 5 bases and J by 0 bases, 3 bases remained unmatched. CDR1 ENHRY and CDR2 SYGVKD come from the germline V gene. This CDR3 contains 14 residues. CDR3 sequence: CAISKGQTNYGYTF. CDR3 coding DNA: TGTGCCATCAGTAAGGGACAGACTAACTATGGCTACACCTTC.

The chain has TRBV7-9 and TRBJ2-5; TRBD2 matches at 7 bases. Germline CDR1 is SEHNR and CDR2 is FQNEAQ (reference sequence). Germline trimming cut 8 bases from V and 2 bases from J; bases unmatched to any gene: 8. This CDR3 comprises 14 residues. The CDR3 protein is CASGREVVQETQYF. DNA for the CDR3: TGTGCCAGCGGCCGGGAGGTAGTACAAGAGACCCAGTACTTC.

The rearrangement links TRBV30 to TRBJ1-1; D possibly corresponds to TRBD1 (5 bases). Germline V gives CDR1 GTSNPN, CDR2 SVGIG (reference sequence). Deletions cut 4 bases from V and 7 bases from J, with 7 bases between. This CDR3 comprises 10 residues. This CDR3 reads CAWIDSEAFF. CDR3 coding DNA: TGTGCCTGGATAGACAGTGAAGCTTTCTTT.

The rearrangement links TRBV11-3 to TRBJ2-7; D is possibly TRBD1 (6 bases). Germline V gives CDR1 SGHNT, CDR2 YENEEA. The CDR3 has 14 amino acids. The V end lost 4 bases, the J end lost 0 bases, and 10 bases lay between the germline ends. DNA of the CDR3: TGTGCCAGCAGCTACAGGGCCAGCTCCTACGAGCAGTACTTC. Translated: CASSYRASSYEQYF.

The chain employs TRBV15 and TRBJ2-6; D is unresolved. Germline CDR1 and CDR2: LNHNV and YYDKDF (reference sequence). This CDR3 is 14 amino acids long. The V and J ends lost 2 bases and 0 bases respectively, with 2 bases between them. The CDR3 protein is CATSRNSGANVLTF. CDR3 coding DNA: TGTGCCACCAGCAGAAACTCTGGGGCCAACGTCCTGACTTTC.

The chain carries TRBV9 and TRBJ1-2, with D tentatively TRBD1 (5 bases). CDR3 length equals 16 residues. Germline V gene lookup returns CDR1 SGDLS and CDR2 YYNGEE. V was trimmed by 0 bases and J by 4 bases, leaving 16 bases between them. The CDR3 loop is CASSVGSTAEGYGYTF. CDR3 DNA: TGTGCCAGCAGCGTAGGGTCGACAGCCGAGGGCTATGGCTACACCTTC.

The V gene is TRBV7-7, the J gene TRBJ2-2; TRBD2 agrees at 13 bases. The CDR3 contains 17 residues. Germline V gene data show CDR1 as SSHAT and CDR2 as FNYEAQ (reference sequence). V gave up 5 bases and J gave up 2 bases; unmatched junction bases: 5. The CDR3 DNA follows: TGTGCCAGCAGCCCCGGACTAGCGGGGGCTAACACCGGGGAGCTGTTTTTT. Amino acids: CASSPGLAGANTGELFF.